This T cell receptor (beta chain) was identified in a study of radiotherapy plus CTLA-4 blockade in lung cancer. The protocol was immunoSEQ multiplex PCR, while the TCRdb copy is restricted to in-frame clones and leaves out a portion. The data hold 53,000 or so clones, with about 88% observed a single time. V lost 3 bases and J lost 4; bases outside the gene matches: 2. Germline V gene sequence: CDR1 SGHTA, CDR2 FQGNSA. The CDR3 is made up of 14 amino acids. Receiving focal radiation plus CTLA-4 blockade with ipilimumab were patients who had chemo-refractory metastatic non-small-cell lung cancer. Study-level points and caveats: Interferon-beta and early blood T cell clone dynamics reportedly predicted response best. TCR clones from tumors expanded in blood after radiotherapy plus ipilimumab.

Concerning this clone itself: As yet, its antigen is unknown.

The clonotype comes from a human donor with non-small cell lung cancer whose response to radiotherapy plus ipilimumab could not be evaluated. J is TRBJ1-2 and V is TRBV7-2, with TRBD1 identical over 10 bases. The sequencing here drew on peripheral blood, taken from a patient treated with radiotherapy plus ipilimumab. DNA of the CDR3: TGTGCCAGCAGCTTGGACAGGGGGATCTATGGCTACACCTTC. Amino acid sequence: CASSLDRGIYGYTF.